These 2 T cell receptor beta chains came from one sample sequenced in a study of preoperative IRX-2 immunotherapy in early breast cancer (dated by TCRdb to between 2018 and 2020). Per the publication, the treatment or condition label means: preoperative locoregional IRX-2 cytokine immunotherapy. Libraries were built with the immunoSEQ multiplex PCR assay. Imported from immuneACCESS, the table was reduced by TCRdb to in-frame sequences with V and J called. These copies leave out some clones; in studies compared against another copy, an unresolved V gene accounts for under half, and the cause of the remainder is not known. This sample holds roughly 26,000 clones; approximately 75% were observed only once. The top ten clones comprise over 1% of the sample. Source: lymph node tissue, taken after IRX-2 immunotherapy. The receptors derive from a human donor with breast cancer.

The chain couples TRBV19 to TRBJ1-3, with a weak D call TRBD1 (5 bases). The ends were cut back, 10 bases at V and 4 bases at J, with 17 bases in the middle. Germline values: CDR1 LNHDA, CDR2 SQIVND (reference sequence). This CDR3 is built from 14 residues. CDR3 in DNA: TGTGCCACTGCCTCGGGGCTGGGGGGAAACACCATATATTTT. It yields the protein CATASGLGGNTIYF.

The gene calls are TRBV10-2 and TRBJ2-1, with a tentative D call TRBD1 (5 bases). Trimming took 6 bases from V and 0 from J, leaving 12 bases between them. Germline V gives CDR1 WSHSY, CDR2 SAAADI. The CDR3 spans 15 residues. This CDR3 is CASRKDTNSYNEQFF. In DNA form, the CDR3 reads TGCGCCAGCAGAAAGGACACAAACTCCTACAATGAGCAGTTCTTC.